This T cell receptor beta chain was recovered during a study of vaccination and CD4 T cells after COVID-19. About the research overall: A median of 101 days (range 35 to 161) separated diagnosis from post-COVID sampling. Stimulation of the cells used overlapping spike peptide pools from SARS-CoV-2 and from the common cold coronaviruses HCoV-NL63, HCoV-OC43 and HCoV-229E.

The time point: late sampling 161 to 241 days after vaccination in a few convalescent patients. Stated treatment: approximately 11-day PBMC culture with coronavirus spike peptide pools or control peptides (ViraFEST assay). The culture of under 2.5 million PBMCs per well included approximately 10 IU/ml IL-2 and about 9.9 ug/ml peptide pools. This CDR3 region has 12 residues. V lost 5 bases, J lost 10 bases, and 14 bases lay in between. Germline V gene data show CDR1 as SEHNR and CDR2 as FQNEAQ (reference sequence). A word on this clonotype: Its cognate antigen is unknown.

Cultured CD4+ T cell DNA underwent sequencing with the Oncomine TCR Beta short-read assay. TCRdb analysed the PCR reads with MiXCR anew, one entry per CDR3 protein. Of 16,000 or so distinct CDR3 sequences detected, roughly half appear once; the ten largest clones hold roughly 16%. Broader study findings: Going from 21 to 38, median SARS-CoV-2-reactive clonotypes did not rise significantly.

This sequence originates from a human donor who had recovered from COVID-19. Sequenced here: CD4+ T cells from blood, cultured in vitro, sampled about 7 months after SARS-CoV-2 vaccination. V gene TRBV7-9 combines with J gene TRBJ2-5, with unresolved D. The CDR3 loop reads CASSDRAGVQYF. CDR3 coding DNA: TGTGCCAGCAGCGATCGGGCAGGAGTCCAGTACTTC.